This entry lists 32 T cell receptor beta chains sequenced from one sample in a study of graft-versus-host responses after intestinal transplantation. The antigens for these receptors are not known. Some clones are missing from TCRdb's copy, which holds only in-frame ones; the method was immunoSEQ multiplex PCR. Here the sample spans about 120,000 clones, 85% to 95% being singletons. Sequences were derived from unstimulated CD8+ T cells sorted from spleen or lymph node cells, sampled before intestinal transplant. Source of these receptors: a human donor who received an intestinal transplant.

The chain has TRBV28 and TRBJ1-6; D gene unclear. Trimming left V 3 bases short and J 19 bases short, with 16 bases between. This CDR3 spans 12 amino acids. CDR1 and CDR2 (germline): MDHEN, SYDVKM. The CDR3 sequence: CASSFSGAGRHF. DNA for the CDR3: TGTGCCAGCAGTTTTTCCGGTGCTGGGAGGCACTTT.

This chain links TRBV4-1 with TRBJ2-1; no clear D gene. V lost 4 bases to trimming and J lost 3 bases, with 19 bases between them. There are 17 residues in the CDR3. CDR1 is MGHRA, CDR2 YSYEKL, per germline. CDR3 in amino acids: CASSLSEPGRYYNEQFF. CDR3 nucleotides: TGCGCCAGCAGCCTATCAGAACCAGGACGGTACTACAATGAGCAGTTCTTC.

The chain carries TRBV4-1 and TRBJ1-1, with TRBD1 as a possible D gene (6 bases). V was cut by 0 bases and J by 1 base, with 9 bases left in between. The CDR3 spans 15 residues. Germline lookup yields CDR1 MGHRA and CDR2 YSYEKL. The CDR3 sequence: CASSQDWTENTEAFF. The CDR3 DNA reads as TGCGCCAGCAGCCAAGACTGGACAGAGAACACTGAAGCTTTCTTT.

This clone was detected only a few times. The chain is built from TRBV27 and TRBJ2-3; D gene unclear. The CDR3 is 16 residues long. The germline CDR1 and CDR2 sequences are MNHEY and SMNVEV (reference sequence). Trimming took 0 bases from V and 0 from J, leaving 10 bases between them. CDR3 loop: CASSLSIITSTDTQYF. In nucleotides, the CDR3 is TGTGCCAGCAGTTTATCGATTATTACTAGCACAGATACGCAGTATTTT.

The J gene is TRBJ2-1, the V gene TRBV7-9, with D perhaps TRBD1 or TRBD2 (5 bases each). Germline values: CDR1 SEHNR, CDR2 FQNEAQ (reference sequence). The CDR3 runs 15 residues. Trimming removed 5 bases from V and 2 bases from J, with 13 bases in between. The CDR3 spells CASSPRDGPYNEQFF. The CDR3 nucleotides are TGTGCCAGCAGCCCCAGGGACGGACCCTACAATGAGCAGTTCTTC.

This chain links TRBV28 with TRBJ1-1; no firm D call. Germline V gene data show CDR1 as MDHEN and CDR2 as SYDVKM. V was pared by 3 bases and J by 7 bases, with 9 bases between. This CDR3 has 12 residues. Here the CDR3 DNA reads TGTGCCAGCAGTTTCCGGCGGGGTGAAGCTTTCTTT. It yields the protein CASSFRRGEAFF.

V is TRBV6-5 and J is TRBJ2-5, with D perhaps TRBD1 (5 bases). V lost 4 bases to trimming and J lost 1 base, with 13 bases between them. The germline V gene encodes CDR1 MNHEY and CDR2 SVGAGI. This CDR3 has 15 amino acids. Written as DNA, the CDR3 is TGTGCCAGCAGTTTGGCAGGGTCAATCCAAGAGACCCAGTACTTC. Protein: CASSLAGSIQETQYF.

CDR3 loop: CASSPREYTEAFF. The CDR3, as DNA: TGTGCCAGCAGCCCCCGGGAGTACACTGAAGCTTTCTTT. The rearrangement joins TRBV28 to TRBJ1-1, with unresolved D. The CDR3 runs to 13 residues. Trimming took 6 bases from V and 3 from J, leaving 11 bases between them. Germline CDR1 MDHEN, CDR2 SYDVKM.

The genes are TRBV27 and TRBJ2-7; D unresolved. Germline CDR1 MNHEY, CDR2 SMNVEV (reference sequence). This CDR3 comprises 13 residues. Trimming cost V 2 bases and J 2 bases, with 7 bases left between them. The CDR3 loop is CASSLGETYEQYF. CDR3 bases: TGTGCCAGCAGTTTAGGGGAAACCTACGAGCAGTACTTC.

The genes are TRBV6-5 and TRBJ1-4; perhaps TRBD1 as D (5 bases). The CDR3 is 16 residues long. Germline CDR1 and CDR2: MNHEY and SVGAGI. V was pared by 1 base and J by 8 bases, with 17 bases between. Written as DNA, the CDR3 is TGTGCCAGCAGTTACTTGGACTCGGGGCCGGGAGAAAAACTGTTTTTT. Amino acids: CASSYLDSGPGEKLFF.

The chain carries TRBV6-4 and TRBJ2-1; D remains ambiguous. The CDR3 has 15 amino acids. Trimming pared 5 bases from V and 0 bases from J, leaving 11 bases between. Germline CDR1 is MRHNA and CDR2 is SNTAGT. CDR3 amino acids: CASSLIQSSYNEQFF. In DNA, the CDR3 is TGTGCCAGCAGTCTGATTCAGAGCTCCTACAATGAGCAGTTCTTC.

The V and J genes are TRBV9 and TRBJ1-5; 7 bases line up with TRBD1. The V gene's germline CDR1 is SGDLS and CDR2 YYNGEE. V gave up 0 bases and J gave up 6 bases; unmatched junction bases: 3. The CDR3 loop spans 14 amino acids. The CDR3 bases are TGTGCCAGCAGCGTAGGCTCAGGGGGTCAGCCCCAGCATTTT. Protein: CASSVGSGGQPQHF.

V gene TRBV6-1 combines with J gene TRBJ2-1; D call uncertain. Trimming shortened V by 4 bases and J by 3 bases, and 4 bases separated the two germline ends. Germline V gene data show CDR1 as MNHNS and CDR2 as SASEGT. The CDR3 covers 12 residues. DNA for the CDR3: TGTGCCAGCAGTGCGGGCTACAATGAGCAGTTCTTC. Translation: CASSAGYNEQFF.

The chain couples TRBV21-1 to TRBJ1-2. TRBV21-1 represents a pseudogene. The CDR3 extends over 15 amino acids. The CDR3 sequence: CASSKSSQPDCGYTF. CDR3 DNA sequence: TGTGCCAGCAGCAAATCCTCCCAGCCGGACTGTGGCTACACCTTC.

The chain carries TRBV6-5 and TRBJ2-1; 10 bases map to TRBD2. The CDR3 totals 15 residues. Germline V gives CDR1 MNHEY, CDR2 SVGAGI. V lost 0 bases, J lost 7 bases, and 3 bases stayed unmatched. The CDR3 nucleotides are TGTGCCAGCAGTTACTCGCAGCGGGGGGGGAATGAGCAGTTCTTC. Translating it yields CASSYSQRGGNEQFF.

The chain links TRBV10-3 to TRBJ2-5; unclear D gene. TRBJ2-7 matches the DNA end more closely, so the J call is doubtful. Germline loops: CDR1 ENHRY, CDR2 SYGVKD. This CDR3 contains 12 residues. The CDR3 here is CAISESGYEQYF. The CDR3 DNA reads as TGTGCCATCAGTGAGTCAGGCTACGAGCAGTACTTC.

This sequence joins TRBV4-1 and TRBJ1-2; a possible D gene is TRBD1 (6 bases). CDR3 length equals 14 residues. V was cut by 3 bases and J by 3 bases, with 11 bases left in between. Germline lookup yields CDR1 MGHRA and CDR2 YSYEKL. CDR3 loop: CASSHETGYYGYTF. The DNA for the CDR3 is TGCGCCAGCAGCCACGAGACAGGTTACTATGGCTACACCTTC.

The table lists this clone with a count of one. The gene calls are TRBV28 and TRBJ1-1; D uncertain. CDR3 length equals 13 residues. Germline values: CDR1 MDHEN, CDR2 SYDVKM. V was shortened by 4 bases and J by 4 bases, with 10 bases between the two germline ends. CDR3 sequence: CASSSFRGTEAFF. The CDR3 DNA follows: TGTGCCAGCAGTTCCTTTCGGGGCACTGAAGCTTTCTTT.

The chain combines TRBV21-1 with TRBJ2-1; the D call in the table, TRBD2, was not verified against the DNA. TRBV21-1 is a known pseudogene. This CDR3 is 16 amino acids long. CDR3: CASNPTSGGRNNEQFF. As DNA, the CDR3 is TGTGCCAGCAACCCGACTAGCGGGGGGCGAAACAATGAGCAGTTCTTC.

The chain combines TRBV7-8 with TRBJ1-5; D call uncertain. The V gene lost 1 base and the J gene lost 6 bases, with 13 bases spanning the gap. This CDR3 spans 15 amino acids. Germline CDR1 reads SGHVS; CDR2 reads FQNEAQ. The CDR3 here is CASSLGDIGGQPQHF. The DNA of the CDR3 is TGTGCCAGCAGCTTAGGAGACATAGGTGGTCAGCCCCAGCATTTT. Based on the CDR3 plus reference TRBV7-8 and TRBJ1-5, the full variable domain is GAGVSQSPRYKVAKRGQDVALRCDPISGHVSLFWYQQALGQGPEFLTYFQNEAQLDKSGLPSDRFFAERPEGSVSTLKIQRTQQEDSAVYLCASSLGDIGGQPQHFGDGTRLSIL.

The rearrangement joins TRBV15 to TRBJ2-4; 12 bases agree with TRBD1. V lost 5 bases to trimming and J lost 8 bases; unmatched junction nucleotides: 10. Germline assignment: CDR1 LNHNV and CDR2 YYDKDF (reference sequence). The CDR3 contains 16 residues. The CDR3 region has the DNA TGTGCCACCAGCCCACACGGGACAGGGGGCGCGGACATTCAGTACTTC. This gives the protein CATSPHGTGGADIQYF.

The table lists this clone with a count of one. The genes are TRBV7-9 and TRBJ1-1; 7 bases agree with TRBD1. With 5 bases clipped from V and 6 bases from J, the junction kept 12 bases outside the gene matches. CDR3 length: 15 amino acids. CDR1 is SEHNR, CDR2 FQNEAQ, per germline (reference sequence). CDR3 amino acids: CASSQPTGKGSEAFF. The CDR3 DNA reads as TGTGCCAGCAGCCAGCCGACAGGGAAGGGTTCTGAAGCTTTCTTT.

The rearrangement uses TRBV25-1 and TRBJ1-6, with D possibly being TRBD1 (5 bases). The germline V gene has CDR1 MGHDK and CDR2 SYGVNS. The CDR3 has 15 residues. Trimming shortened V by 3 bases and J by 0 bases, and 6 bases separated the two germline ends. The CDR3 DNA follows: TGTGCCAGCAGTGAGGGGGGCTCCTATAATTCACCCCTCCACTTT. This codes for CASSEGGSYNSPLHF.

This CDR3 reads CASRLERTRDKNTGELFF. In nucleotides, the CDR3 is TGTGCAAGTCGCTTAGAGAGGACCCGGGACAAAAACACCGGGGAGCTGTTTTTT. The chain uses TRBV12-2 and TRBJ2-2; the tabulated D call, TRBD1, remains unverified against the DNA. TRBV12-2 is an annotated pseudogene. The length of the CDR3 is 18 residues.

With regard to this clone: One junction end does not reproduce the germline sequence, and a read error may be involved. The identical CDR3 is also encoded by other nucleotide sequences in the sample. The chain combines TRBV4-1 with TRBJ1-1; D gene uncertain. Per germline, CDR1 MGHRA and CDR2 YSYEKL. This CDR3 is built from 15 residues. CDR3 sequence (DNA): TGTGCCAGCAGCCAAGATGGAGTGGGGTGGGTTGAAGCTTTCTTT. Protein: CASSQDGVGWVEAFF.

The chain uses TRBV4-1 and TRBJ1-5; the D gene is possibly TRBD1 (5 bases). Per germline, CDR1 MGHRA and CDR2 YSYEKL. The V end lost 0 bases, the J end lost 5 bases, and 11 bases lay between the germline ends. The CDR3 is 15 residues long. The CDR3 is CASSQDGGSHQPQHF. CDR3 coding DNA: TGCGCCAGCAGCCAAGATGGGGGTTCGCATCAGCCCCAGCATTTT.

The chain uses TRBV11-3 and TRBJ2-7, with TRBD2 matching 12 bases. Germline V lookup: CDR1 SGHNT, CDR2 YENEEA. The CDR3 length is 13 residues. The V and J ends lost 5 bases and 7 bases, in that order; junction bases with no gene match: 3. CDR3 DNA sequence: TGTGCCAGCAGCACCGGGACTAGCGGGGAGCAGTACTTC. It is translated as CASSTGTSGEQYF.

The chain employs TRBV7-3 and TRBJ2-5; D is perhaps TRBD1 (6 bases). Per germline, CDR1 SGHTA and CDR2 FQGTGA. The CDR3 has 13 residues. V was clipped by 5 bases and J by 5 bases, with 12 bases between them. The CDR3 bases are TGTGCCAGCAGCCCACAGAGGGGGGAGACCCAGTACTTC. Translating it yields CASSPQRGETQYF.

The chain links TRBV6-5 to TRBJ1-2, with D uncertain. Germline V gene lookup returns CDR1 MNHEY and CDR2 SVGAGI. This CDR3 has 14 amino acids. Trimming took 6 bases from V and 4 from J, leaving 15 bases between them. The CDR3 is CASSRRQAVYGYTF. The CDR3 coding sequence is TGTGCCAGCAGCCGTAGGCAGGCCGTCTATGGCTACACCTTC.

The V gene is TRBV27, the J gene TRBJ2-3; D gene unclear. V was cut by 1 base and J by 2 bases, with 4 bases left in between. The germline V gene encodes CDR1 MNHEY and CDR2 SMNVEV (reference sequence). The CDR3 consists of 13 residues. CDR3 nucleotides: TGTGCCAGCAGTTTATATCCCACAGATACGCAGTATTTT. Protein sequence: CASSLYPTDTQYF.

This chain uses TRBV7-3 with TRBJ1-1; tentative D call: TRBD1 (6 bases). The CDR3 is 16 amino acids. Germline CDR1 and CDR2: SGHTA and FQGTGA. V lost 2 bases and J lost 3, with 16 bases in between. The DNA of the CDR3 is TGTGCCAGCAGCTTAGTCGTAAAGGGGACACACACTGAAGCTTTCTTT. It encodes CASSLVVKGTHTEAFF. The complete variable domain, with remaining parts taken from reference TRBV7-3 and TRBJ1-1, reads GAGVSQTPSNKVTEKGKYVELRCDPISGHTALYWYRQSLGQGPEFLIYFQGTGAADDSGLPNDRFFAVRPEGSVSTLKIQRTERGDSAVYLCASSLVVKGTHTEAFFGQGTRLTVV.

A single count supports this clone. The J gene is TRBJ2-6, the V gene TRBV7-9; D unresolved. Between the trimmed V and J ends, which lost 5 bases and 0 bases, there was a span of 8 bases. Per germline, CDR1 SEHNR and CDR2 FQNEAQ (reference sequence). The CDR3 is made up of 15 amino acids. The DNA for the CDR3 is TGTGCCAGCAGCCCCGGCTTCTCTGGGGCCAACGTCCTGACTTTC. Translated, it gives CASSPGFSGANVLTF.